These T cell receptor beta chains were read from a single sample in a study of blood T cell repertoires in COVID-19. The table came from immunoSEQ multiplex PCR; TCRdb's copy has only in-frame clones and leaves some out. The data hold 130,000 to 150,000 clones, with under 90% observed a single time. Sequenced: peripheral blood. The receptors originated from a human donor in a cohort sampled during active COVID-19. Each CDR3 is given with its conserved first and last residue. D genes are given only for firm matches. Expanded clones get a size class; other rows say once, few or many, or leave the size out.

clone_size,v_call,j_call,d_call,cdr3_aa,cdr3_nt
NA,TRBV21-1,TRBJ2-6,NA,CASIPRPRSSGANVLTF,TGTGCCAGCATCCCGCGACCGCGGAGCTCTGGGGCCAACGTCCTGACTTTC
NA,TRBV7-9,TRBJ1-2,TRBD1,CASSLTGQINYGYTF,TGTGCCAGCAGCTTAACGGGACAGATTAACTATGGCTACACCTTC
NA,TRBV7-2,TRBJ1-5,NA,CASSLAGGALYQPQHF,TGTGCCAGCAGCTTAGCAGGCGGGGCTCTTTATCAGCCCCAGCATTTT
NA,TRBV7-9,TRBJ1-2,NA,CASSLEAPGYTF,TGTGCCAGCAGCTTGGAGGCCCCTGGCTACACCTTC
NA,TRBV7-9,TRBJ1-3,TRBD1,CASSPTRGTVSGNTIYF,TGTGCCAGCAGCCCTACACGCGGGACAGTCTCTGGAAACACCATATATTTT
once,TRBV15,TRBJ1-3,NA,CATSSLGNTIYF,TGTGCCACCAGCAGCCTTGGAAACACCATATATTTT
NA,TRBV20-1,TRBJ2-5,TRBD2,CSASTSEETQYF,TGCAGTGCTAGTACTAGCGAAGAGACCCAGTACTTC
NA,TRBV2,TRBJ1-2,NA,CASGIGVNYGYTF,TGTGCCAGCGGAATAGGAGTCAACTATGGCTACACCTTC
NA,TRBV5-4,TRBJ2-7,TRBD1,CASSLEATGGYEQYF,TGTGCCAGCAGCTTGGAGGCGACAGGGGGCTACGAGCAGTACTTC
NA,TRBV28,TRBJ1-4,TRBD1,CASRPGGGREKLFF,TGTGCCAGCAGACCAGGGGGTGGGAGAGAAAAACTGTTTTTT
once,TRBV19,TRBJ2-3,NA,CASSKTGGADTQYF,TGTGCCAGTAGTAAGACCGGAGGGGCAGATACGCAGTATTTT
NA,TRBV9,TRBJ1-2,TRBD1,CASSVTGQGYYGYTF,TGTGCCAGCAGCGTAACTGGACAGGGTTACTATGGCTACACCTTC
NA,TRBV6-1,TRBJ1-2,NA,CASSDGQGTYGYTF,TGTGCCAGCAGTGATGGCCAGGGAACCTATGGCTACACCTTC
few,TRBV2,TRBJ1-4,TRBD1,CASQGAGEKLFF,TGTGCCAGCCAGGGGGCGGGTGAAAAACTGTTTTTT
NA,TRBV5-1,TRBJ2-7,NA,CASSNPGPYEQYF,TGCGCCAGCAGCAACCCTGGGCCCTACGAGCAGTACTTC
NA,TRBV28,TRBJ1-4,TRBD1,CASSTHRGANEKLFF,TGTGCCAGCAGTACACACAGGGGGGCTAATGAAAAACTGTTTTTT
NA,TRBV5-1,TRBJ1-1,TRBD1,CASSSRTGQSTEAFF,TGCGCCAGCAGCTCCCGGACAGGGCAGAGCACTGAAGCTTTCTTT
once,TRBV19,TRBJ1-2,NA,CASSIVDSGYGYTF,TGTGCCAGTAGTATAGTTGATTCGGGCTATGGCTACACCTTC
NA,TRBV2,TRBJ2-5,TRBD2,CASSKGLAGVSETQYF,TGTGCCAGCAGCAAGGGACTAGCGGGAGTGTCAGAGACCCAGTACTTC
few,TRBV6-2/TRBV6-3,TRBJ2-2,TRBD2,CATSPNRGLSGRWNTGELFF,TGTGCCACCAGCCCGAACAGGGGCCTGAGCGGGAGGTGGAACACCGGGGAGCTGTTTTTT
few,TRBV11-3,TRBJ2-5,NA,CASSNNPAAGSETQYF,TGTGCCAGCAGTAACAATCCCGCCGCGGGGTCGGAGACCCAGTACTTC
NA,TRBV5-6,TRBJ1-4,TRBD1,CASSLATGATNEKLFF,TGTGCCAGCAGCCTTGCGACAGGGGCAACTAATGAAAAACTGTTTTTT
few,TRBV19,TRBJ2-3,NA,CASSLPETGTDTQYF,TGTGCCAGTTCCCTCCCGGAGACAGGCACAGATACGCAGTATTTT
NA,TRBV18,TRBJ2-3,TRBD2,CASSPAGGTDTQYF,TGTGCCAGCTCACCAGCGGGAGGGACAGATACGCAGTATTTT
NA,TRBV5-4,TRBJ2-7,NA,CASSPGSRVSSYEQYF,TGTGCCAGCAGCCCCGGATCCAGGGTATCTTCCTACGAGCAGTACTTC
NA,TRBV24-1,TRBJ2-1,TRBD2,CATSEPSGRAPNEQFF,TGTGCCACCAGTGAACCTAGCGGGAGAGCCCCCAATGAGCAGTTCTTC
NA,TRBV18,TRBJ2-7,TRBD2,CASSPPSGAYEQYF,TGTGCCAGCTCACCGCCTAGCGGAGCCTACGAGCAGTACTTC
NA,TRBV4-3,TRBJ1-6,NA,CASSQGQLLNSPLHF,TGCGCCAGCAGCCAAGGACAGCTACTTAATTCACCCCTCCACTTT
NA,TRBV6-5,TRBJ2-3,NA,CASSYSGHRTDTQYF,TGTGCCAGCAGTTACTCGGGCCACCGCACAGATACGCAGTATTTT
NA,TRBV28,TRBJ1-2,TRBD1,CASSLGGTASNYGYTF,TGTGCCAGCAGTTTAGGGGGGACAGCCTCTAACTATGGCTACACCTTC
NA,TRBV29-1,TRBJ2-5,TRBD1,CSVFRGMETQYF,TGCAGCGTTTTCAGGGGGATGGAGACCCAGTACTTC
few,TRBV20-1,TRBJ1-2,NA,CSAQRRSF,TGCAGTGCCCAGAGGCGTTCGTTC
NA,TRBV5-1,TRBJ2-1,TRBD2,CASSLGGRARSEQFF,TGCGCCAGCAGCTTGGGCGGGAGGGCTAGGAGTGAGCAGTTCTTC
few,TRBV5-1,TRBJ2-1,TRBD1,CASSRDRVSVGNEQFF,TGCGCCAGCAGCAGGGACAGGGTATCAGTTGGCAATGAGCAGTTCTTC
NA,TRBV19,TRBJ1-1,TRBD1,CASSIGPRTGSAEAFF,TGTGCCAGTAGTATAGGCCCTCGGACAGGGAGCGCTGAAGCTTTCTTT
NA,TRBV9,TRBJ2-2,NA,CASSVSRGPGLVNTGELFF,TGTGCCAGCAGCGTATCGAGGGGCCCGGGACTCGTGAACACCGGGGAGCTGTTTTTT
NA,TRBV11-2,TRBJ2-5,TRBD1,CASNRDRGETQYF,TGTGCCAGCAACCGGGACAGGGGTGAGACCCAGTACTTC
few,TRBV4-1,TRBJ1-4,NA,CASSPGVAGTNEKLFF,TGCGCCAGCAGCCCCGGGGTCGCGGGGACTAATGAAAAACTGTTTTTT
NA,TRBV30,TRBJ2-3,TRBD2,CAWSVFIGVAGSTDTQYF,TGTGCCTGGAGTGTGTTTATTGGAGTAGCGGGGAGCACAGATACGCAGTATTTT
NA,TRBV19,TRBJ1-2,NA,CASRAGTNYGYTF,TGTGCCAGTAGGGCCGGGACAAACTATGGCTACACCTTC